This paragraph covers one T cell receptor beta chain sequence. The data derive from a study of cytotoxic CD8 clonotypes in ibrutinib-treated CLL. Assay: immunoSEQ multiplex PCR; the TCRdb copy retains only in-frame clones and omits some. The table records under 300,000 clones, approximately 76% of them present only once. The CDR3 contains 15 residues. Germline V gene sequence: CDR1 SGHNT, CDR2 YYREEE (reference sequence). V dropped 1 base and J dropped 5 bases, with 15 bases sitting between them. Material: PBMCs, obtained at disease progression, from a patient treated with ibrutinib. The clonotype comes from a human donor with chronic lymphocytic leukemia. The rearrangement links TRBV5-4 to TRBJ2-5, with D tentatively TRBD1 or TRBD2 (6 bases each). CDR3 sequence reads: CASSLPLGGQETQYF. The CDR3 DNA is TGTGCCAGCAGCTTGCCGTTGGGGGGCCAGGAGACCCAGTACTTC.